This T cell receptor beta chain is drawn from a study of T-cell reconstitution after alpha-beta-depleted transplantation in children. Trimming removed 3 bases from V and 9 bases from J, with 12 bases in between. The CDR3 is 13 amino acids. Germline CDR1 LGHNA, CDR2 YNFKEQ. It was with unique molecular identifiers that the TCRbeta library was prepared. A single record per CDR3 protein comes from TCRdb applying MiXCR to the PCR reads. There are about 980,000 distinct CDR3 sequences in the sample; around 30% occur only once, and over 25% lies in the top ten. Sample: PBMCs, mostly from graft donor cells, taken 360 days after TCRalphabeta/CD19-depleted stem cell transplant. The V and J genes are TRBV4-2 and TRBJ1-5; D not resolved. The clonotype was recovered from a boy in the first two years of life who had a stem cell transplant for SCID, so the T cells may come from the graft donor. CDR3 sequence (DNA): TGTGCCAGCAGCCACGAGGATGACACGCCCCAGCATTTT. This gives the protein CASSHEDDTPQHF.